Each of the 5 T cell receptor beta chains below was sequenced from the same sample in a study of blood T cell repertoires in COVID-19. The method was immunoSEQ multiplex PCR; TCRdb's version includes in-frame clones alone and lacks a portion of them. The sample shows approximately 300,000 clones, more than 75% of them seen only once. What was sequenced was peripheral blood. The receptors come from a man between 50 and 59 years old with active or convalescent COVID-19.

The V and J genes are TRBV5-6 and TRBJ1-1; weak D call: TRBD1 (6 bases). The CDR3 runs 19 residues. The V gene lost 1 base and the J gene lost 0 bases, with 22 bases spanning the gap. Germline V gene lookup returns CDR1 SGHDT and CDR2 YYEEEE. CDR3 DNA: TGTGCCAGCAGCTTGTGGGGAACCTATAGACAGGATTTGAACACTGAAGCTTTCTTT. It yields the protein CASSLWGTYRQDLNTEAFF.

The J gene is TRBJ2-1, the V gene TRBV9, with TRBD1 as a possible D gene (6 bases). This CDR3 region has 14 residues. Trimming cost V 6 bases and J 0 bases, with 10 bases left between them. Germline CDR1 reads SGDLS; CDR2 reads YYNGEE. The CDR3 nucleotides read TGTGCCAGCACCCTAGGGGGCTCCTACAATGAGCAGTTCTTC. It is translated as CASTLGGSYNEQFF.

The chain is built from TRBV5-1 and TRBJ2-1; the match to TRBD2 covers 8 bases. This CDR3 comprises 15 residues. J was trimmed by 3 bases and V by 0 bases; bases with no gene match: 2. The germline V gene encodes CDR1 SGHRS and CDR2 YFSETQ. CDR3 region: CASSLESGSYNEQFF. CDR3 coding DNA: TGCGCCAGCAGCTTGGAAAGCGGGAGCTACAATGAGCAGTTCTTC.

The chain is built from TRBV12-5 and TRBJ2-2; D perhaps matches TRBD2 (5 bases). The V end lost 0 bases, the J end lost 4 bases, and 12 bases lay between the germline ends. Germline CDR1 reads LGHNT; CDR2 reads FRNRAP. The length of the CDR3 is 16 residues. The DNA for the CDR3 is TGTGCTAGTGGTTTGGTATTGAAGGAGGTCACCGGGGAGCTGTTTTTT. It translates to CASGLVLKEVTGELFF. The full variable domain, in which reference TRBV12-5 and TRBJ2-2 provide the parts outside the CDR3, is DARVTQTPRHKVTEMGQEVTMRCQPILGHNTVFWYRQTMMQGLELLAYFRNRAPLDDSGMPKDRFSAEMPDATLATLKIQPSEPRDSAVYFCASGLVLKEVTGELFFGEGSRLTVL.

The rearrangement joins TRBV30 to TRBJ1-2; 9 bases are shared with TRBD1. The V and J ends lost 2 bases and 5 bases, in that order; junction bases with no gene match: 3. CDR1 is GTSNPN and CDR2 is SVGIG in the germline V gene (reference sequence). This CDR3 is 13 amino acids long. CDR3 in DNA: TGTGCCTGGAGTCGGGGGACAGGGTATGGCTACACCTTC. Translation: CAWSRGTGYGYTF.